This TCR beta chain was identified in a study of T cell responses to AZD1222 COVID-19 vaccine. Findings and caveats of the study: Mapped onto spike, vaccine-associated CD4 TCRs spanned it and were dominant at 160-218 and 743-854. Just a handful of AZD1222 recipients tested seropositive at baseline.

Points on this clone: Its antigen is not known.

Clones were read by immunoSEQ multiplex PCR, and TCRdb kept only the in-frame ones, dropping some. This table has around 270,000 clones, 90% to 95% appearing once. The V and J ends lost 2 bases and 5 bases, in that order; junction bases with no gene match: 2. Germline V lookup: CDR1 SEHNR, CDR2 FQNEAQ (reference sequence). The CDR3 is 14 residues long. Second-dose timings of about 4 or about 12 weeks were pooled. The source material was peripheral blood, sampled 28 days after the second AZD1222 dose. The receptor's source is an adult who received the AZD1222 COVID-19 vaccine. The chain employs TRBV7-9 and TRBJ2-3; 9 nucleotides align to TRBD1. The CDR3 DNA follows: TGTGCCAGCAGCTTACGACAGGGGGAAGATACGCAGTATTTT. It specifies CASSLRQGEDTQYF.